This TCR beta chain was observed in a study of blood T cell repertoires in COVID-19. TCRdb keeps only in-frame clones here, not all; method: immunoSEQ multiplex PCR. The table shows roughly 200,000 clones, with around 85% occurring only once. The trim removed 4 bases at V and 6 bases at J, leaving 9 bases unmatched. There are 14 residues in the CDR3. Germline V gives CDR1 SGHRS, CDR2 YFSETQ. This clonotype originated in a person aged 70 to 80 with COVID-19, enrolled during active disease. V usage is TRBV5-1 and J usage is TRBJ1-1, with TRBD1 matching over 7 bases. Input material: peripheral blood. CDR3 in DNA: TGCGCCAGCAGCCCCATGACAGGGCCGGCTGAAGCTTTCTTT. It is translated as CASSPMTGPAEAFF.